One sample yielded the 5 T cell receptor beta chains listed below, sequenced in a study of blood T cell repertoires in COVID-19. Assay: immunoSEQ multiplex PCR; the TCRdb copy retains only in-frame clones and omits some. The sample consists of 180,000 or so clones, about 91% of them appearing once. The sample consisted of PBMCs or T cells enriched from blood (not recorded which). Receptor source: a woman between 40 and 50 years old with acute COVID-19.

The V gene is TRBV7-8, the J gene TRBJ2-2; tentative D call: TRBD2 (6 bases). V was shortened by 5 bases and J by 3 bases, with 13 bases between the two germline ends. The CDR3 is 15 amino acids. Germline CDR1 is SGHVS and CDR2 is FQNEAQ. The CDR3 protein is CASSHLTGDTGELFF. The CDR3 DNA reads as TGTGCCAGCAGCCATCTCACGGGGGACACCGGGGAGCTGTTTTTT.

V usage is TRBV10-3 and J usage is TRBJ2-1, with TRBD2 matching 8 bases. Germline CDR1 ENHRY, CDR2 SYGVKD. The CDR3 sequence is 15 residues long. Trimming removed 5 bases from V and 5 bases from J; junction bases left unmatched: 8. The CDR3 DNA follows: TGTGCCATCAGTCCGGGACTAGGCCGGGACAATGAGCAGTTCTTC. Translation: CAISPGLGRDNEQFF.

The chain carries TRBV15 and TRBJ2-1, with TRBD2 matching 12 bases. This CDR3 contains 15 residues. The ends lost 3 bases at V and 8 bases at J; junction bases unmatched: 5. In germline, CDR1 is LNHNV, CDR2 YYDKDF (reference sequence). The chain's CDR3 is CATSSQLAGGHEQFF. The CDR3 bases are TGTGCCACCAGCAGTCAACTAGCGGGAGGTCATGAGCAGTTCTTC.

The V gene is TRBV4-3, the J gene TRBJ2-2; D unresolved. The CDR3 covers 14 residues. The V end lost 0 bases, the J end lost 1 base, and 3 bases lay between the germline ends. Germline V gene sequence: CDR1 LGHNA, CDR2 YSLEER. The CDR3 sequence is CASSQDQNTGELFF. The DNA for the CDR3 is TGCGCCAGCAGCCAAGACCAGAACACCGGGGAGCTGTTTTTT.

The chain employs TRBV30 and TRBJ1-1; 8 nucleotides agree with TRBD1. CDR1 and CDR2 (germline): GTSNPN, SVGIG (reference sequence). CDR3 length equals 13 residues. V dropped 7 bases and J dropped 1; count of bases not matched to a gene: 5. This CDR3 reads CALTGQANTEAFF. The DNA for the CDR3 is TGTGCCTTAACGGGACAGGCGAACACTGAAGCTTTCTTT.